This T cell receptor (beta chain) was observed in a study of blood T cell repertoires in COVID-19. Study-wide context: Samples representing acute and convalescent COVID-19 were sourced from the United States, Italy and Spain. PBMCs, B-cell-depleted T cells, or T cells were the source of the cDNA or gDNA that made up the material.

The V and J ends lost 4 bases and 1 base, in that order; junction bases with no gene match: 7. The CDR3 length is 17 residues. The V gene's germline CDR1 is SQVTM and CDR2 ANQGSEA. Per the original methods: Estimation of nucleated cell counts was performed using reference gene primer amplification. Produced via immunoSEQ multiplex PCR; TCRdb's table is partial and in-frame only. V and J calls and clone size follow that table, whereas D and trimming were derived from the DNA. Of around 290,000 clones listed, around 87% are singletons. In its sample, this clone was seen once. The TCR was taken from a woman in her 50s who had recovered from COVID-19. This sequence joins TRBV29-1 and TRBJ2-3; TRBD2 agrees at 14 bases. Sequences were obtained from peripheral blood. For the CDR3, the DNA is TGCAGCGTTGTACGGACTAGCGGGGGGAAGGGCACAGATACGCAGTATTTT. Protein sequence: CSVVRTSGGKGTDTQYF.